This TCR beta chain comes out of a study of blood T cell repertoires in COVID-19. Study overall: The United States, Italy and Spain supplied acute and convalescent COVID-19 samples. PBMCs, B-cell-depleted T cells, or T cells provided the cDNA or gDNA that made up the material.

The germline gives CDR1 LGHNA, CDR2 YSLEER. After removal of 3 bases from V and 4 bases from J, the junction contained 4 bases not matched to a gene. The CDR3 extends over 15 amino acids. Study processing details: Amplification of reference gene primers provided the estimated nucleated cell counts. Assay: immunoSEQ multiplex PCR; the TCRdb copy retains only in-frame clones and omits some. V, J and clone size are those of that table, while D and trimming were read from the DNA. The data hold under 150,000 clones, with approximately 90% observed a single time. This chain uses TRBV4-3 with TRBJ2-7, with 12 nucleotides matching TRBD2. The source of this sequence is a man aged 50 or older with active or convalescent COVID-19. The sequencing input was peripheral blood. The CDR3, as DNA: TGCGCCAGCAGCCAGAGACTAGCGGGGGTATACGAGCAGTACTTC. This codes for CASSQRLAGVYEQYF.